Below, 24 T cell receptor beta chains from the same sample are listed, as sequenced in a study of T-cell reconstitution after alpha-beta-depleted transplantation in children (dated by TCRdb to 2015 to 2016). What the treatment or condition label conveys for this sample: allogeneic hematopoietic cell transplantation with graft depleted of TCRalphabeta T cells and CD19 B cells. The library was generated by PCR. The sequencing machine was an Illumina HiSeq 2500. Molecular barcoding was employed in the preparation of TCR libraries, with unique molecular identifiers being used to normalize TCRbeta repertoire quantification. TCRdb applied fastp at Q25 and MiXCR to the public reads, then kept only in-frame beta chains. Each record represents a unique CDR3 protein, reported with the most common genes and DNA among its rows. This sample lists 190,000 or so distinct CDR3 sequences; roughly 6.3% were detected once. Of the sample, under 5% is held by the ten largest clones.

Here the sequenced sample was PBMCs, taken before TCRalphabeta/CD19-depleted stem cell transplant. The receptors come from a girl under three years old with combined immunodeficiency, due to receive a stem cell transplant.

This clonotype was seen repeatedly, ten times or more. The rearrangement joins TRBV28 to TRBJ2-3; 9 nucleotides align to TRBD1. The germline CDR1 and CDR2 sequences are MDHEN and SYDVKM. Unmatched junction bases numbered 11, after V lost 7 bases and J lost 0 bases. The CDR3 is 17 amino acids. The CDR3 coding sequence is TGTGCCAGCACCCTTATACCGGGACAGGGTAGCACAGATACGCAGTATTTT. Protein: CASTLIPGQGSTDTQYF.

The chain couples TRBV20-1 to TRBJ2-7; D is uncertain. The CDR3 length is 15 residues. Germline CDR1 is DFQATT and CDR2 is SNEGSKA (reference sequence). Trimming took off 6 bases at V and 0 bases at J, with 18 bases between the two ends. The DNA for the CDR3 is TGCAGTGCCACCTTCACCGGCGGCAGCTCCTACGAGCAGTACTTC. Amino acids: CSATFTGGSSYEQYF.

This clonotype has at least ten counts. V is TRBV3-1 and J is TRBJ2-5, with D hard to call. This CDR3 region has 15 residues. Trimming took off 3 bases at V and 3 bases at J, with 14 bases between the two ends. Germline V CDR1 and CDR2: LGHDT, YNNKEL (reference sequence). The DNA of the CDR3 is TGTGCCAGCAGCCATATAGCCTGGAATAAAGAGACCCAGTACTTC. Its translation: CASSHIAWNKETQYF.

This clonotype was found many times. The chain recombines TRBV4-3 with TRBJ2-3; D possibly corresponds to TRBD1 (5 bases). The CDR3 length is 16 residues. V shed 1 base and J shed 3 bases, with 14 bases lying between them. In germline, CDR1 is LGHNA, CDR2 YSLEER. In DNA, the CDR3 is TGCGCCAGCAGCCAAGCGTTCCGGACAAAAACAGATACGCAGTATTTT. This translates into CASSQAFRTKTDTQYF.

This clonotype was detected many times. CDR3 sequence: CASSSARTDLVYEQYF. The CDR3 bases are TGCGCCAGCAGTTCCGCAAGGACGGACCTAGTCTACGAGCAGTACTTC. This chain joins TRBV5-1 and TRBJ2-7; no firm D call. The CDR3 spans 16 residues. Germline assignment: CDR1 SGHRS and CDR2 YFSETQ. The V end lost 5 bases, the J end lost 3 bases, and 21 bases lay between the germline ends. The whole variable domain, filled in from reference TRBV5-1 and TRBJ2-7, reads KAGVTQTPRYLIKTRGQQVTLSCSPISGHRSVSWYQQTPGQGLQFLFEYFSETQRNKGNFPGRFSGRQFSNSRSEMNVSTLELGDSALYLCASSSARTDLVYEQYFGPGTRLTVT.

Ten or more counts support this clonotype. This sequence joins TRBV4-1 and TRBJ2-1; 13 bases agree with TRBD2. The CDR3 has 16 amino acids. CDR1 is MGHRA and CDR2 is YSYEKL in the germline V gene. V lost 3 bases, J lost 8 bases, and 7 bases stayed unmatched. The CDR3 spells CASSQQLAGGLDEQFF. The CDR3 nucleotides read TGCGCCAGCAGCCAGCAACTAGCGGGGGGGCTGGATGAGCAGTTCTTC.

The chain joins TRBV5-1 to TRBJ2-3, with D perhaps TRBD2 (6 bases). Looked up from germline, CDR1 is SGHRS and CDR2 is YFSETQ. The V end lost 3 bases, the J end lost 6 bases, and 17 bases lay between the germline ends. The CDR3 totals 15 residues. In DNA, the CDR3 is TGCGCCAGCAGCTCCCCGACCGGGACTTTGGATACGCAGTATTTT. Its translation: CASSSPTGTLDTQYF.

This clonotype was detected many times. V usage is TRBV28 and J usage is TRBJ2-5; the D gene is possibly TRBD1 (6 bases). The CDR3 has 13 amino acids. CDR1 and CDR2 from the germline V gene are MDHEN and SYDVKM. Trimming took off 3 bases at V and 3 bases at J, with 8 bases between the two ends. CDR3 sequence: CASSFYREETQYF. The CDR3 DNA reads TGTGCCAGCAGTTTTTACAGGGAAGAGACCCAGTACTTC. Filled out from reference TRBV28 and TRBJ2-5, the complete variable domain reads DVKVTQSSRYLVKRTGEKVFLECVQDMDHENMFWYRQDPGLGLRLIYFSYDVKMKEKGDIPEGYSVSREKKERFSLILESASTNQTSMYLCASSFYREETQYFGPGTRLLVL.

This clonotype was recorded a few times. The chain joins TRBV6-1 to TRBJ1-6; tentative D call: TRBD1 (6 bases). The germline V gene encodes CDR1 MNHNS and CDR2 SASEGT. The CDR3 is 17 amino acids. Trimming stripped 1 base from V and 6 bases from J, with 16 bases between. The DNA of the CDR3 is TGTGCCAGCAGTGAAGGATGGGGGGCACTCCTTAATTCACCCCTCCACTTT. It translates to CASSEGWGALLNSPLHF.

This clonotype has a count of ten or more. The chain uses TRBV13 and TRBJ2-5; possible D gene TRBD1, 7 bases. Germline assignment: CDR1 PRHDT and CDR2 FYEKMQ (reference sequence). The CDR3 has 15 residues. Trimming took 1 base from V and 2 from J, leaving 11 bases between them. The CDR3 loop is CASSLARGVQETQYF. The CDR3 DNA sequence: TGTGCCAGCAGCTTAGCCAGGGGGGTTCAAGAGACCCAGTACTTC.

The table lists this clonotype with many counts. The genes are TRBV20-1 and TRBJ2-1; weak D call: TRBD1 (5 bases). The CDR3 has 13 amino acids. The ends were cut back, 3 bases at V and 2 bases at J, with 8 bases in the middle. From germline, CDR1 is DFQATT and CDR2 SNEGSKA (reference sequence). In DNA form, the CDR3 reads TGCAGTGCTAGTAGGGGCGCCTACAATGAGCAGTTCTTC. Translated, it gives CSASRGAYNEQFF.

This clonotype was recorded many times. The V gene is TRBV7-2, the J gene TRBJ2-1, with TRBD2 matching 9 bases. This CDR3 has 18 amino acids. After removal of 5 bases from V and 4 bases from J, the junction contained 15 bases not matched to a gene. Looked up from germline, CDR1 is SGHTA and CDR2 is FQGNSA. CDR3 nucleotides: TGTGCCAGCAGCCTTAGCCTCCAAGCGGGGGGTACATACAATGAGCAGTTCTTC. It is translated as CASSLSLQAGGTYNEQFF. The variable domain in full, with the rest retrieved from reference TRBV7-2 and TRBJ2-1, is GAGVSQSPSNKVTEKGKDVELRCDPISGHTALYWYRQSLGQGLEFLIYFQGNSAPDKSGLPSDRFSAERTGGSVSTLTIQRTQQEDSAVYLCASSLSLQAGGTYNEQFFGPGTRLTVL.

Notes on this clonotype: This may be a read error: a much more frequent sequence differs by one nucleotide. V gene TRBV7-2 combines with J gene TRBJ2-2; tentative D call: TRBD2 (5 bases). This CDR3 is 13 amino acids long. The germline V gene encodes CDR1 SGHTA and CDR2 FQGNSA. CDR3 sequence (DNA): TGTCCCAGCAGCCCGGGAACTCCCGGGGAGCTGTTTTTT. This encodes CPSSPGTPGELFF.

This clonotype turned up a few times. V usage is TRBV7-2 and J usage is TRBJ2-3; D may be TRBD1 or TRBD2 (6 bases each). This CDR3 spans 17 amino acids. V gave up 2 bases and J gave up 1 base, with 16 bases separating them. CDR1 is SGHTA and CDR2 is FQGNSA in the germline V gene. The CDR3 is CASSLQRTGAGTDTQYF. CDR3 DNA sequence: TGTGCCAGCAGCTTACAAAGAACGGGGGCGGGCACAGATACGCAGTATTTT.

This clonotype was observed a few times. The chain has TRBV30 and TRBJ2-6; the D is unclear. This CDR3 comprises 15 residues. V was pared by 4 bases and J by 0 bases, with 10 bases between. Germline V gene sequence: CDR1 GTSNPN, CDR2 SVGIG (reference sequence). The CDR3 here is CAWIPGSSGANVLTF. In DNA, the CDR3 is TGTGCCTGGATCCCTGGCAGCTCTGGGGCCAACGTCCTGACTTTC.

This clonotype has a count of ten or more. This rearrangement joins TRBV7-9 to TRBJ2-7; the D is unclear. Trimming stripped 0 bases from V and 4 bases from J, with 4 bases between. CDR3 size: 12 residues. In germline, CDR1 is SEHNR, CDR2 FQNEAQ (reference sequence). In DNA, the CDR3 is TGTGCCAGCAGCTTAGCAATGTACGAGCAGTACTTC. Translating gives CASSLAMYEQYF. The whole variable domain, remainder taken from reference TRBV7-9 and TRBJ2-7, is DTGVSQNPRHKITKRGQNVTFRCDPISEHNRLYWYRQTLGQGPEFLTYFQNEAQLEKSRLLSDRFSAERPKGSFSTLEIQRTEQGDSAMYLCASSLAMYEQYFGPGTRLTVT.

Only a few counts were recorded for this clonotype. One junction end does not reproduce the germline sequence, and a read error may be involved. J is TRBJ2-7 and V is TRBV20-1, with D perhaps being TRBD1 or TRBD2 (5 bases each). There are 17 residues in the CDR3. CDR1 and CDR2 (germline): DFQATT, SNEGSKA (reference sequence). CDR3 DNA: TGCTGTGCTAGAGGGGCGGAAGGGGTTGAGGGCCCCTACGAGCAGTACTTC. It encodes CCARGAEGVEGPYEQYF.

This clonotype turned up a few times. The rearrangement links TRBV6-5 to TRBJ1-1; 10 nucleotides line up with TRBD1. Germline V CDR1 and CDR2: MNHEY, SVGAGI. The J segment lost 5 bases and the V segment lost 2 bases, leaving 5 bases of the junction unmatched. There are 15 residues in the CDR3. CDR3 region: CASSYDGTGDTEAFF. Here the CDR3 DNA reads TGTGCCAGCAGTTACGACGGGACAGGGGATACTGAAGCTTTCTTT.

This clonotype has ten or more counts. V and J are TRBV3-1 and TRBJ2-1, with a possible D match to TRBD2 (5 bases). The CDR3 has 15 amino acids. The germline V gene has CDR1 LGHDT and CDR2 YNNKEL (reference sequence). Trimming stripped 0 bases from V and 0 bases from J, with 6 bases between. Here the CDR3 reads CASSQEGGSYNEQFF. CDR3 nucleotides: TGTGCCAGCAGCCAAGAAGGAGGCTCCTACAATGAGCAGTTCTTC.

Many counts were recorded for this clonotype. J is TRBJ1-4 and V is TRBV7-2; tentatively, D is TRBD1 (5 bases). There are 15 residues in the CDR3. Germline CDR1 is SGHTA and CDR2 is FQGNSA. V lost 5 bases, J lost 1 base, and 11 bases lay in between. CDR3 DNA sequence: TGTGCCAGCAGCCTCTTTCAGGGAACTAATGAAAAACTGTTTTTT. Amino acid sequence: CASSLFQGTNEKLFF.

In its sample, this clonotype was seen many times. The J gene is TRBJ2-7, the V gene TRBV29-1, with a weak D call TRBD1 (7 bases). Germline V lookup: CDR1 SQVTM, CDR2 ANQGSEA. V lost 6 bases, J lost 4 bases, and 13 bases lay in between. CDR3 length: 12 residues. The CDR3 nucleotides are TGCAGCGTCCCAGGGGGGCAGTACGAGCAGTACTTC. It translates to CSVPGGQYEQYF.

This clonotype was picked up a small number of times. The J gene is TRBJ2-5, the V gene TRBV10-3, with D possibly being TRBD2 (6 bases). The germline V gene has CDR1 ENHRY and CDR2 SYGVKD. Trimming shortened V by 0 bases and J by 1 base, and 12 bases separated the two germline ends. There are 16 residues in the CDR3. For the CDR3, the DNA is TGTGCCATCAGTGAGTCCCGCCGGGGGACCCAAGAGACCCAGTACTTC. Translation gives CAISESRRGTQETQYF.

This clonotype was recorded at least ten times. J is TRBJ1-2 and V is TRBV25-1; D is uncertain. Germline-derived CDR1 and CDR2 are MGHDK and SYGVNS. This CDR3 contains 11 residues. V was shortened by 8 bases and J by 3 bases, with 7 bases between the two germline ends. The CDR3 protein is CASEHHYGYTF. CDR3 in DNA: TGTGCCAGCGAGCATCACTATGGCTACACCTTC.

This clonotype was seen many times. This sequence joins TRBV12-3 or TRBV12-4 and TRBJ2-1; 8 bases align to TRBD2. Germline trimming cut 3 bases from V and 6 bases from J; bases unmatched to any gene: 7. The CDR3 extends over 15 amino acids. CDR3 nucleotide sequence: TGTGCCAGCAGTTTTTTCGGGGGGGCGGCCAATGAGCAGTTCTTC. It translates to CASSFFGGAANEQFF.